This TCR beta chain originates from a study of T-cell memory formation after mild COVID-19 listed by TCRdb under 2021. General notes on the study: Most TCR sequence clusters were specific to one of the two donors. Two young, previously healthy adult volunteers, one female and one male, were included in the cohort. In a couple of donors, T-cell clones that expanded and contracted after mild COVID-19 were followed by sequencing TCRalpha and TCRbeta repertoires longitudinally.

From a lookup of the germline V gene, CDR1 and CDR2 are SGDLS and YYNGEE. From the cysteine up to the phenylalanine, the CDR3 has a length of 15 residues. CDR3 DNA is the only sequence kept; it has 45 bases, read in frame from the first base. V loses 3 bases at its end and J loses 0 bases; junction bases beyond the gene matches: 5. Details on this clonotype: It has no known antigen specificity. The record has no base qualities; no much larger clone is one base away.

TCRdb names Illumina NovaSeq 6000 as the instrument used. cDNA libraries for TCRalpha and TCRbeta were prepared by 5'RACE using constant-segment primers, with sample barcodes and unique molecular identifiers added. Trizol reagent was used to extract RNA from every sample. Libraries were amplified in two PCR steps, with a second sample barcode and Illumina TruSeq adapters added in the second step. The libraries were sequenced on an Illumina NovaSeq using 2 x 150 bp paired-end reads. The study's processing was this. The reads were demultiplexed and collapsed into UMI-guided consensus sequences using migec v1.2.7. Using mixcr v2.1.11, UMI consensuses were aligned to TRA and TRB V and J templates and then assembled into clonotypes. Clonotypes were classified as expanded or contracted when called significant by both edgeR and NoisET, with noise models trained on biological replicates. For edgeR calls, a false discovery rate-adjusted p below 0.01 and a log2 fold-change threshold of 1 were applied. PCA with hierarchical clustering of max-normalized trajectories of the 1000 most abundant clonotypes was used as exploratory dynamics analysis. Separately sequenced CD4+ and CD8+ repertoires were used to assign a CD4 or CD8 phenotype to each responding clone. TCRdb's own reprocessing of the public reads used fastp at Q25 and MiXCR and kept productive beta chains. Here each entry gathers all rows of one CDR3 protein and keeps the most common genes and DNA. TCRdb, rather than the study authors, made the V and J calls. The sample table lists a few hundred thousand distinct CDR3 sequences, roughly 10% of them with a count of one. Approximately 3% of the sample comes from the top ten.

Ficoll-Paque density gradient centrifugation was used to isolate PBMCs. Study-wide conclusions, independent of this receptor: Only a couple of mild cases were covered in the study, and larger cohorts including severe cases with pre-infection samples were considered necessary. Whether the second-wave clones peaking on day 37 were SARS-CoV-2 specific was not confirmed. The detection of some responding clones in pre-infection memory suggests that pre-existing cross-reactive memory T cells joined the SARS-CoV-2 response. From day 15 to 85, contracting clones showed balanced CD4/CD8 phenotypes, whereas a second wave of clones that expanded from day 15 to 37 leaned towards CD4+. Contracting CD4+ clones turned up mainly in the CM and EM memory subsets, whereas EMRA was where CD8+ clones were enriched.

The sample was PBMCs or a T cell subset sorted from them (not recorded which). The chain joins TRBV9 to TRBJ2-5, and 7 junctional nucleotides match TRBD1. The sequence came from a man aged 18 to 35 who had mild COVID-19 (a few samples of this study predate the infection). The sample titles of this study are shuffled in the database, so cell type and time point are left out; the donor was told from shared clones. The CDR3 here reads CASSEGTAYQETQYF. The nucleotide sequence reads as follows: TGTGCCAGCAGCGAAGGGACAGCGTACCAAGAGACCCAGTACTTC. The full variable domain, with segments outside the CDR3 supplied by the reference TRBV9 and TRBJ2-5 proteins, appears as DSGVTQTPKHLITATGQRVTLRCSPRSGDLSVYWYQQSLDQGLQFLIQYYNGEERAKGNILERFSAQQFPDLHSELNLSSLELGDSALYFCASSEGTAYQETQYFGPGTRLLVL.